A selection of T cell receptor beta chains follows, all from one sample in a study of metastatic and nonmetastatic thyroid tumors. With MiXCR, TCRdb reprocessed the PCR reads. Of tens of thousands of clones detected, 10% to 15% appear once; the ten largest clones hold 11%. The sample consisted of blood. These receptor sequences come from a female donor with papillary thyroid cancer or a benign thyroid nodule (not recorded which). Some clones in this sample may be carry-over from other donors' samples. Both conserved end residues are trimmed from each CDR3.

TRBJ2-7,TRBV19,ASSPETSTYEQY
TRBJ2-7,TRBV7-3,VSSRLSKGDRRYEQY
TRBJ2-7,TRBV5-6,ASSGGLAGPVSYEQY
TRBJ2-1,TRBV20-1,SARGVVASGRYNEQF
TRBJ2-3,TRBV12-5,ASGFTEDRGPKDTQY
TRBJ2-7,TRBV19,ASSRLPSYEQY
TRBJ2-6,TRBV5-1,ASSLASRGQGASGANVLT
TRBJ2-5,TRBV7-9,ASSLGWAQETQY
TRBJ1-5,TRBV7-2,ASSSERTGLHNQPQH
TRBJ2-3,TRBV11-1,ASSSPLGTSVVTEY
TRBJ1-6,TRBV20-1,SARFPGRKSPLH
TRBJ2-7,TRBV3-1,ASSPLPWTGERGYRYEQY
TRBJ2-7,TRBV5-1,ASSPQTGTSPLLTSYEQY
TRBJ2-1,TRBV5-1,ASSLSGRASDEQF
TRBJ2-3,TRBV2,ASRVGQGGRGADTQY
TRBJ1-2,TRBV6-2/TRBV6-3,ASSYARVHGYT
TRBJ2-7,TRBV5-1,ASSLVTGAGEQY